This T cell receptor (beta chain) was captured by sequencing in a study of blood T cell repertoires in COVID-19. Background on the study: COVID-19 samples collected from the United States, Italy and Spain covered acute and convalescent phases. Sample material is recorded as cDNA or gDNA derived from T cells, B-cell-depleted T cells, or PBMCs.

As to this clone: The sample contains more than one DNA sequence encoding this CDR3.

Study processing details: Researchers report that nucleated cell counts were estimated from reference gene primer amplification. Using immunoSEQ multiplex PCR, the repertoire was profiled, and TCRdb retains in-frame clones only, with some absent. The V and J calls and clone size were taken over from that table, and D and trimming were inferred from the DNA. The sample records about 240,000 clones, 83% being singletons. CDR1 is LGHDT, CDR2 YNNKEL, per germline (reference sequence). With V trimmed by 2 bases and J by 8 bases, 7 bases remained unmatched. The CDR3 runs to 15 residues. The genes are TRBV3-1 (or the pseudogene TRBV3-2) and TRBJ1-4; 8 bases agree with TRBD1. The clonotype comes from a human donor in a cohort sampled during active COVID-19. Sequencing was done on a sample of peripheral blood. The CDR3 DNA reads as TGTGCCAGCAGCCAAATAGGGACAGGTCGGGAAAAACTGTTTTTT. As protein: CASSQIGTGREKLFF.